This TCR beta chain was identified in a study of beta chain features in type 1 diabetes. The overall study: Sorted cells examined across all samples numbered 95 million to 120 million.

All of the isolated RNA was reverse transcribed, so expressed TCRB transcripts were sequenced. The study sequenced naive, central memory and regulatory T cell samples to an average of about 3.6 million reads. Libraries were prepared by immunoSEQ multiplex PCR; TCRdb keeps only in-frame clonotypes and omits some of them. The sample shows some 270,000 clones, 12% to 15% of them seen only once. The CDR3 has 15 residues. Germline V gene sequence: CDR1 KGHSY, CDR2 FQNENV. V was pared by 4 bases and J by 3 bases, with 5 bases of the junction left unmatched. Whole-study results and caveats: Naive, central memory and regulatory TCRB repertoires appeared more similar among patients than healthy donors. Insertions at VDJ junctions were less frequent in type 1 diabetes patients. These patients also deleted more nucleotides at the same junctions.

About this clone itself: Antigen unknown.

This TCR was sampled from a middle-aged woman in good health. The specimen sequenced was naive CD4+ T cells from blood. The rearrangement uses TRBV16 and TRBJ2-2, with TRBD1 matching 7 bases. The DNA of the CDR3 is TGTGCCAGCAGCCCCGACAGGGTTTACACCGGGGAGCTGTTTTTT. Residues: CASSPDRVYTGELFF. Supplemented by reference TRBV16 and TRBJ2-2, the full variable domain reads GEEVAQTPKHLVRGEGQKAKLYCAPIKGHSYVFWYQQVLKNEFKFLISFQNENVFDETGMPKERFSAKCLPNSPCSLEIQATKLEDSAVYFCASSPDRVYTGELFFGEGSRLTVL.